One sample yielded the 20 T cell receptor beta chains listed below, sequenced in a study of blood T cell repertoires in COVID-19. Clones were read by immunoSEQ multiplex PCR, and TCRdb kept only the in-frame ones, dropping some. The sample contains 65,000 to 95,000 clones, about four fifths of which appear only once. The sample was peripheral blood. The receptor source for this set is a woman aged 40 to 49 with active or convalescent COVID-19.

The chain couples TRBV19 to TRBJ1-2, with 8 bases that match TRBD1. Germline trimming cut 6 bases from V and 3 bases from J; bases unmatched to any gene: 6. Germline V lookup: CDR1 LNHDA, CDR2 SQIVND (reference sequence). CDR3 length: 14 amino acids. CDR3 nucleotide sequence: TGTGCCAGTAGGCGGACAGGGACGGACTATGGCTACACCTTC. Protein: CASRRTGTDYGYTF.

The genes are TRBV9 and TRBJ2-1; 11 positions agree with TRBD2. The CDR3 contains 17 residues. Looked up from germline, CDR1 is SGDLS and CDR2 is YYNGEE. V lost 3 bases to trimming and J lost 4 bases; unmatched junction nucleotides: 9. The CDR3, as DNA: TGTGCCAGCAGCGCAGGTAGCGGGGGGGCCGCTTACAATGAGCAGTTCTTC. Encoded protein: CASSAGSGGAAYNEQFF.

The CDR3 here is CASSQGSPTELFF. As DNA, the CDR3 is TGTGCCAGCAGCCAAGGTAGCCCCACGGAGCTGTTTTTT. V usage is TRBV14 and J usage is TRBJ2-2, with D hard to call. The CDR3 has 13 amino acids. Trimming left V 1 base short and J 10 bases short, with 10 bases between. Germline V gives CDR1 SGHDN, CDR2 FVKESK.

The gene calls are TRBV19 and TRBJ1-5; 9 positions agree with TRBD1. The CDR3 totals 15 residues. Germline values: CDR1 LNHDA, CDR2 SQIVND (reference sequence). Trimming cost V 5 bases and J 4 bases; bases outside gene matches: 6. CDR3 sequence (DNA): TGTGCCAGTAGTCCCCAGACAGGGGGAAATCAGCCCCAGCATTTT. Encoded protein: CASSPQTGGNQPQHF.

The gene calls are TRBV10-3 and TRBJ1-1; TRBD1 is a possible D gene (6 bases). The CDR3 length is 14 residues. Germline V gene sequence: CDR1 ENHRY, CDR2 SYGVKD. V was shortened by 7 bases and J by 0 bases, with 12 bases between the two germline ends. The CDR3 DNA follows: TGTGCCATCACCAAGACAGGTATGAACACTGAAGCTTTCTTT. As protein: CAITKTGMNTEAFF.

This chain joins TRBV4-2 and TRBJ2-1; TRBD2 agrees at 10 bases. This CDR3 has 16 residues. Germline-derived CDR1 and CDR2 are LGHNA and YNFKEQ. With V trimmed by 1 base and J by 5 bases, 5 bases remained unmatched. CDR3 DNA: TGTGCCAGCAGCCAAGCCGGGACTAGCGTCAACAATGAGCAGTTCTTC. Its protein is CASSQAGTSVNNEQFF.

CDR3 residues: CASSQGRTGEGSPLHF. The CDR3 DNA follows: TGCGCCAGCAGCCAAGGGAGGACAGGGGAAGGTTCACCCCTCCACTTT. V usage is TRBV4-1 and J usage is TRBJ1-6; 9 bases line up with TRBD1. Trimming removed 1 base from V and 9 bases from J; junction bases left unmatched: 7. This CDR3 region has 16 residues. CDR1 is MGHRA and CDR2 is YSYEKL in the germline V gene.

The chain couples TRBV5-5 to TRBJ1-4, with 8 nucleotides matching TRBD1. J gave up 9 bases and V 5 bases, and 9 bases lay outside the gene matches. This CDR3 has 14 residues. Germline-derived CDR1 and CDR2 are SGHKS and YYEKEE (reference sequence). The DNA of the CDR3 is TGTGCCAGCAGTCCTACAGGGGGTCGGCAAAAACTGTTTTTT. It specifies CASSPTGGRQKLFF.

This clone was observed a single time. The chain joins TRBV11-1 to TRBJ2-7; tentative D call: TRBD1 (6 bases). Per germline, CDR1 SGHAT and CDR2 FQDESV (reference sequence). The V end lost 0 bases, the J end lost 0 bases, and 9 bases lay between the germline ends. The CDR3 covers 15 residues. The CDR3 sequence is CASSLAQGSSYEQYF. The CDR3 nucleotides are TGTGCCAGCAGCTTAGCCCAGGGGTCCTCCTACGAGCAGTACTTC.

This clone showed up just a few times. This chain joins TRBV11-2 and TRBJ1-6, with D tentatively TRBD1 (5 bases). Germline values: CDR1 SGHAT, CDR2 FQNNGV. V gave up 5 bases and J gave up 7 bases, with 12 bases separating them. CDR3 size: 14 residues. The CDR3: CASSVTGGNSPLHF. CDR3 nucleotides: TGTGCCAGCAGCGTTACAGGAGGGAATTCACCCCTCCACTTT. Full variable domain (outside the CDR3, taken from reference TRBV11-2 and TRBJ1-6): EAGVAQSPRYKIIEKRQSVAFWCNPISGHATLYWYQQILGQGPKLLIQFQNNGVVDDSQLPKDRFSAERLKGVDSTLKIQPAKLEDSAVYLCASSVTGGNSPLHFGNGTRLTVT.

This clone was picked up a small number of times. The CDR3 region has the DNA TGTGCCAGCATCCCCTGGAGGGACGGTACCGGGGAGCTGTTTTTT. Protein product: CASIPWRDGTGELFF. This chain uses TRBV6-2 or TRBV6-3 with TRBJ2-2, with D possibly TRBD2 on 6 matching bases. Germline CDR1 and CDR2: MNHEY and SVGEGT. Trimming removed 7 bases from V and 5 bases from J, with 17 bases in between. The CDR3 extends over 15 amino acids.

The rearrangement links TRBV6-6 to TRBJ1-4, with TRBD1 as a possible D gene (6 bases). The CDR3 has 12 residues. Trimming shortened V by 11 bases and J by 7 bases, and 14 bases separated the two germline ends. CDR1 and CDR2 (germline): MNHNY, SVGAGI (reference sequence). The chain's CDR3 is CASSRDTEKLFF. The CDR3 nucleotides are TGTGCCTCAAGCCGGGACACTGAAAAACTGTTTTTT.

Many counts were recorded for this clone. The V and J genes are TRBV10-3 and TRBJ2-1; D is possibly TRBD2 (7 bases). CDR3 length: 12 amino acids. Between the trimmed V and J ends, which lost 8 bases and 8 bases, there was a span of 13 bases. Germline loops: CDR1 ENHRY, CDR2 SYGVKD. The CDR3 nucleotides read TGTGCCATCGGCGGGGGCCGCGATGAGCAGTTCTTC. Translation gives CAIGGGRDEQFF.

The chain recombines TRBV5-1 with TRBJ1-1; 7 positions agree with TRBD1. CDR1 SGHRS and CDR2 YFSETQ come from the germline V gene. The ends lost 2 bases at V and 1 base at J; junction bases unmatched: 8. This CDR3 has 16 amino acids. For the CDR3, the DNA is TGCGCCAGCAGCTTCCAACAGGGGTCAGCGAACACTGAAGCTTTCTTT. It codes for CASSFQQGSANTEAFF.

The CDR3 sequence is CASTPGQGKTYGYTF. In DNA form, the CDR3 reads TGTGCCAGCACCCCCGGGCAGGGGAAGACCTATGGCTACACCTTC. The V and J genes are TRBV28 and TRBJ1-2, with a possible D match to TRBD1 (6 bases). This CDR3 is 15 amino acids long. The germline CDR1 and CDR2 sequences are MDHEN and SYDVKM. Trimming pared 7 bases from V and 4 bases from J, leaving 19 bases between.

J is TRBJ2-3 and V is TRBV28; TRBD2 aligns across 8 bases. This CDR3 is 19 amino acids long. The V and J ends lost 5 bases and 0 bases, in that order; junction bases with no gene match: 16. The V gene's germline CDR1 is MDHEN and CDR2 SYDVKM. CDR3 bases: TGTGCCAGCAGTCCCACGAGCGGGAGCTGGAAGACTAGCACAGATACGCAGTATTTT. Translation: CASSPTSGSWKTSTDTQYF.

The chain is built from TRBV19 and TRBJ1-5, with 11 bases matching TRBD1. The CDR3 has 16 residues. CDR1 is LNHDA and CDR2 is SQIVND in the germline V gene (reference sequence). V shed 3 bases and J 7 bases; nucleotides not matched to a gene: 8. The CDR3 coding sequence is TGTGCCAGTAGTATCCGGACAGGGGGCGCAGAGCAGCCCCAGCATTTT. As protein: CASSIRTGGAEQPQHF.

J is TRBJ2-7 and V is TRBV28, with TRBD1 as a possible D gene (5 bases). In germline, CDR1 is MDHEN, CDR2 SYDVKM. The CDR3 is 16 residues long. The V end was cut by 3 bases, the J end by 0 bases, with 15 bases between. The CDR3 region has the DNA TGTGCCAGCAGTTTCACCCTATCAGGGCTCTCCTACGAGCAGTACTTC. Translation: CASSFTLSGLSYEQYF.

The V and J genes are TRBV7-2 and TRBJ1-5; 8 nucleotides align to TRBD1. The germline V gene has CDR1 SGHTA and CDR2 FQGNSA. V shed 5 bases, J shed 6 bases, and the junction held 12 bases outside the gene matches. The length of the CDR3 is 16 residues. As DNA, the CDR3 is TGTGCCAGCAGCCCAAAAGGACAGGGTGGCGGTCAGCCCCAGCATTTT. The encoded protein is CASSPKGQGGGQPQHF.

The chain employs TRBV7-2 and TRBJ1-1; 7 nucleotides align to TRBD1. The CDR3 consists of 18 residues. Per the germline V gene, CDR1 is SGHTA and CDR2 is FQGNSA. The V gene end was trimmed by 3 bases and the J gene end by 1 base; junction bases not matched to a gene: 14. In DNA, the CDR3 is TGTGCCAGCAGCTTGTGGGGGATACCGGGACAGCCGAACACTGAAGCTTTCTTT. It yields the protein CASSLWGIPGQPNTEAFF. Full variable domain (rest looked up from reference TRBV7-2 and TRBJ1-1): GAGVSQSPSNKVTEKGKDVELRCDPISGHTALYWYRQSLGQGLEFLIYFQGNSAPDKSGLPSDRFSAERTGGSVSTLTIQRTQQEDSAVYLCASSLWGIPGQPNTEAFFGQGTRLTVV.